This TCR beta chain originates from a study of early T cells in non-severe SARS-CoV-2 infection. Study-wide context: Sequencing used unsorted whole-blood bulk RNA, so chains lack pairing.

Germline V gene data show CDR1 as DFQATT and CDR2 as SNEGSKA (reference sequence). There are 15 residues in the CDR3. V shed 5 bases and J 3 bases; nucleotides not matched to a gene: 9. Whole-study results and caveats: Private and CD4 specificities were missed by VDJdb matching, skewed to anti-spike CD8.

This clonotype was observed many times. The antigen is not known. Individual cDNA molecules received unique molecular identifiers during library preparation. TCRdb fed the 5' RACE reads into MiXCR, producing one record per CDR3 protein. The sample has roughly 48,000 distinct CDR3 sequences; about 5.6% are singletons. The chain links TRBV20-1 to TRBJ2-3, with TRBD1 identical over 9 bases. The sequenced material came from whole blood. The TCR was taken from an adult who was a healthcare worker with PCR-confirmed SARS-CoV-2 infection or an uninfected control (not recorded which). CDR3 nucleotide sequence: TGCAGTGCTCAAGACAGGGGGATTGGTACAGATACGCAGTATTTT. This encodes CSAQDRGIGTDTQYF.